This record concerns one T cell receptor beta chain sequence. Time point given: after trial treatment. The treatment is: LDRT plus nivolumab, ipilimumab, low-dose cyclophosphamide and aspirin (RACIN trial). This sample was taken from a study of low-dose radiotherapy and immunotherapy resistance in tumors. Primers used for first-strand cDNA, a TRAV- and TRBV-specific set, covered both alpha and beta chains. The authors ran around 22 PCR cycles to amplify TCRs with a constant-region primer and V-primer adapter. TCRdb reprocessed the reads with MiXCR, giving one entry per CDR3 protein. The data show about 97,000 distinct CDR3 sequences, less than 25% seen once. Germline V gene lookup returns CDR1 SGHTA and CDR2 FQGNSA. The trim removed 1 base at V and 4 bases at J, leaving 7 bases unmatched. There are 16 residues in the CDR3.

The chain joins TRBV7-2 to TRBJ1-5, with TRBD1 matching 7 bases. The source of this sequence is a male donor with prostate cancer. This material consisted of PBMCs, taken after low-dose radiotherapy plus immunotherapy. The CDR3 bases are TGTGCCAGCAGCTTAGGGACCGGGACAGCAAATCAGCCCCAGCATTTT. It translates to CASSLGTGTANQPQHF. Full variable domain (missing parts from reference TRBV7-2 and TRBJ1-5): GAGVSQSPSNKVTEKGKDVELRCDPISGHTALYWYRQSLGQGLEFLIYFQGNSAPDKSGLPSDRFSAERTGGSVSTLTIQRTQQEDSAVYLCASSLGTGTANQPQHFGDGTRLSIL.